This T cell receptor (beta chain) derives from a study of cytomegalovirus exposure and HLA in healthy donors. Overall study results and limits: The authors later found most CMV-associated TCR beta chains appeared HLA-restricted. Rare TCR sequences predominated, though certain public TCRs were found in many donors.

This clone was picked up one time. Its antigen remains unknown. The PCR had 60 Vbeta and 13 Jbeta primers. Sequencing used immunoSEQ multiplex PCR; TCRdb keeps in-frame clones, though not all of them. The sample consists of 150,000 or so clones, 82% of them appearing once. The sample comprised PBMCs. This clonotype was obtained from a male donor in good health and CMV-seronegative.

CDR3: CAISEPDRAHEQFF. Here the CDR3 DNA reads TGTGCCATCAGTGAGCCTGACAGGGCCCATGAGCAGTTCTTC. The chain carries TRBV10-3 and TRBJ2-1; the match to TRBD1 covers 7 bases. Germline V gene lookup returns CDR1 ENHRY and CDR2 SYGVKD. This CDR3 comprises 14 residues. The junction had 6 bases not matched to a gene; V was cut back by 2 bases and J by 8 bases.